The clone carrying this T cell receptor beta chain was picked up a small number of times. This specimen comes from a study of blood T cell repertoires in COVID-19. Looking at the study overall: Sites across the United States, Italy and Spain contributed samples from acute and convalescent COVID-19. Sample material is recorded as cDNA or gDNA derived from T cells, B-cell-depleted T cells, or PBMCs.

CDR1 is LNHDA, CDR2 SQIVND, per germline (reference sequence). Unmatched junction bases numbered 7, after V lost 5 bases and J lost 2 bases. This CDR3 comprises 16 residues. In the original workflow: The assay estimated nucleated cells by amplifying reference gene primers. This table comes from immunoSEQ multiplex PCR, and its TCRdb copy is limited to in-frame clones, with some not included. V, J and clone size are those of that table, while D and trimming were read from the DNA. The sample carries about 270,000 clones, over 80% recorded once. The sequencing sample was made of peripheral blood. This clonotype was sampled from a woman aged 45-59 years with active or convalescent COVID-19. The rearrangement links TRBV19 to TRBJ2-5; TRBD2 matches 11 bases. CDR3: CASSVGLAEGQETQYF. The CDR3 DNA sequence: TGTGCCAGTAGTGTGGGACTAGCGGAAGGACAAGAGACCCAGTACTTC.